These 21 T cell receptor beta chains were sequenced from one sample in a study of shared clonotypes between healthy human individuals. Clones were read by immunoSEQ multiplex PCR, and TCRdb kept only the in-frame ones, dropping some. The sample yields roughly 2.5 million clones, about 92% seen once. The sample taken for sequencing was naive CD4+ T cells sorted from blood. The subset: CD45RA+ positively selected. All receptors derive from a man aged 18 to 30 in good health.

The gene calls are TRBV11-2 and TRBJ2-1, with D perhaps matching TRBD2 (5 bases). The CDR3 runs 12 residues. V was shortened by 5 bases and J by 9 bases, with 11 bases between the two germline ends. Germline loops: CDR1 SGHAT, CDR2 FQNNGV. The CDR3 protein is CASSQTGVEQFF. The CDR3 bases are TGTGCCAGCAGCCAAACCGGGGTTGAGCAGTTCTTC. Looking up the rest from reference TRBV11-2 and TRBJ2-1 gives the full variable domain: EAGVAQSPRYKIIEKRQSVAFWCNPISGHATLYWYQQILGQGPKLLIQFQNNGVVDDSQLPKDRFSAERLKGVDSTLKIQPAKLEDSAVYLCASSQTGVEQFFGPGTRLTVL.

In the case of this clone: The same CDR3 is also encoded by other DNA sequences in this sample. The J gene is TRBJ1-5, the V gene TRBV5-1; 7 bases align to TRBD1. This CDR3 spans 15 amino acids. J was trimmed by 4 bases and V by 0 bases; bases with no gene match: 4. Germline V gene lookup returns CDR1 SGHRS and CDR2 YFSETQ. The CDR3 DNA reads TGCGCCAGCAGCTTGGGGACAGGCTTAAATCAGCCCCAGCATTTT. This translates into CASSLGTGLNQPQHF.

This clone occurred once. The chain combines TRBV7-2 with TRBJ2-1; 9 bases line up with TRBD2. The germline gives CDR1 SGHTA, CDR2 FQGNSA. J lost 12 bases, V lost 1 base, and 4 bases had no gene match. CDR3 length equals 13 residues. The CDR3 DNA reads TGTGCCAGCAGCTTAGACGGACTAGCGAGGCAGTTCTTC. Translating it yields CASSLDGLARQFF.

This chain links TRBV5-1 with TRBJ2-7; D perhaps matches TRBD1 (5 bases). Germline lookup yields CDR1 SGHRS and CDR2 YFSETQ. There are 15 residues in the CDR3. Trimming stripped 5 bases from V and 1 base from J, with 16 bases between. The DNA of the CDR3 is TGCGCCAGCAGTGAATTCGACAGTTCGTCCTACGAGCAGTACTTC. It yields the protein CASSEFDSSSYEQYF.

This chain joins TRBV11-2 and TRBJ1-3; D remains unclear. The germline V gene has CDR1 SGHAT and CDR2 FQNNGV. V gave up 4 bases and J gave up 0 bases, with 10 bases separating them. The CDR3 covers 15 residues. The CDR3 nucleotides are TGTGCCAGCAGCTACAGCTCATTCTCTGGAAACACCATATATTTT. Translated: CASSYSSFSGNTIYF.

This clone was recorded only once. The CDR3 sequence: CASSQDERRYNEQFF. The CDR3 coding sequence is TGTGCCAGCAGCCAAGACGAGCGCCGCTACAATGAGCAGTTCTTC. The chain combines TRBV14 with TRBJ2-1; D call uncertain. The CDR3 totals 15 residues. Trimming left V 0 bases short and J 3 bases short, with 9 bases between. Germline CDR1 is SGHDN and CDR2 is FVKESK.

This chain links TRBV6-6 with TRBJ1-5, with 9 bases identical to TRBD1. The CDR3 runs 14 residues. In germline, CDR1 is MNHNY, CDR2 SVGAGI (reference sequence). V lost 6 bases and J lost 6; bases outside the gene matches: 6. CDR3 sequence (DNA): TGTGCCAGCAGGACAGGGGGGAGAAGTCAGCCCCAGCATTTT. Protein sequence: CASRTGGRSQPQHF.

The V and J genes are TRBV9 and TRBJ2-5, with 9 bases aligning to TRBD2. Germline CDR1 is SGDLS and CDR2 is YYNGEE. CDR3 length equals 14 residues. V lost 4 bases to trimming and J lost 4 bases; unmatched junction nucleotides: 5. Here the CDR3 reads CASSSGTSSETQYF. The CDR3 DNA reads TGTGCCAGCAGCTCCGGGACTAGCTCAGAGACCCAGTACTTC.

As for this clone: Additional DNA sequences in this sample encode the identical CDR3. This sequence joins TRBV5-1 and TRBJ2-4, with TRBD1 as a possible D gene (6 bases). This CDR3 spans 16 amino acids. V was shortened by 4 bases and J by 0 bases, with 14 bases between the two germline ends. Looked up from germline, CDR1 is SGHRS and CDR2 is YFSETQ. CDR3 in DNA: TGCGCCAGCAGCCTCGGACAGCAACTAGCCAAAAACATTCAGTACTTC. Its translation: CASSLGQQLAKNIQYF.

The V gene is TRBV7-2, the J gene TRBJ1-2; possible D gene TRBD1, 5 bases. The CDR3 spans 15 residues. Trimming stripped 2 bases from V and 0 bases from J, with 10 bases between. Germline loops: CDR1 SGHTA, CDR2 FQGNSA. The CDR3 DNA reads TGTGCCAGCAGCTTACGGGGACCTACTAACTATGGCTACACCTTC. It translates to CASSLRGPTNYGYTF.

This clone appeared a single time. V gene TRBV5-1 combines with J gene TRBJ1-2, with a possible D match to TRBD1 (6 bases). With 6 bases removed from V and 5 bases from J, the gap between germline ends came to 17 bases. CDR1 is SGHRS, CDR2 YFSETQ, per germline. The CDR3 is made up of 14 amino acids. This chain's CDR3 is CASTPAAGAYGYTF. The CDR3 nucleotides are TGCGCCAGCACCCCCGCCGCAGGGGCTTATGGCTACACCTTC.

The count of this clone is one. This chain uses TRBV2 with TRBJ1-1; D is unresolved. Germline values: CDR1 SNHLY, CDR2 FYNNEI. The CDR3 has 15 amino acids. Trimming cost V 6 bases and J 1 base, with 15 bases left between them. The CDR3 sequence: CASRMGRMGNTEAFF. The CDR3 DNA follows: TGTGCCAGCAGAATGGGGAGGATGGGGAACACTGAAGCTTTCTTT.

The chain joins TRBV5-4 to TRBJ2-2; D is perhaps TRBD1 (6 bases). CDR3 length: 16 amino acids. CDR1 is SGHNT and CDR2 is YYREEE in the germline V gene (reference sequence). The V and J ends lost 4 bases and 5 bases respectively, with 18 bases between them. The CDR3 spells CASSRDIWGSTGELFF. The DNA for the CDR3 is TGTGCCAGCAGCCGGGACATTTGGGGGTCTACCGGGGAGCTGTTTTTT.

The chain has TRBV5-4 and TRBJ2-7; D is perhaps TRBD1 or TRBD2 (6 bases each). This CDR3 contains 16 residues. Trimming removed 3 bases from V and 1 base from J, with 17 bases in between. The germline gives CDR1 SGHNT, CDR2 YYREEE (reference sequence). The chain's CDR3 is CASSSGGGGGSYEQYF. CDR3 nucleotide sequence: TGTGCCAGCAGCTCAGGCGGAGGAGGGGGTTCCTACGAGCAGTACTTC. The complete variable domain, with remaining parts taken from reference TRBV5-4 and TRBJ2-7, reads ETGVTQSPTHLIKTRGQQVTLRCSSQSGHNTVSWYQQALGQGPQFIFQYYREEENGRGNFPPRFSGLQFPNYSSELNVNALELDDSALYLCASSSGGGGGSYEQYFGPGTRLTVT.

The chain employs TRBV27 and TRBJ2-2; 14 bases fit TRBD2. This CDR3 region has 17 residues. Per germline, CDR1 MNHEY and CDR2 SMNVEV (reference sequence). J was trimmed by 1 base and V by 6 bases; bases with no gene match: 4. The CDR3 reads CASSPGTSGGNTGELFF. The CDR3 nucleotides read TGTGCCAGCAGCCCCGGGACTAGCGGGGGGAACACCGGGGAGCTGTTTTTT.

The chain carries TRBV19 and TRBJ1-6, with 9 bases identical to TRBD1. The CDR3 extends over 16 amino acids. The trim removed 5 bases at V and 5 bases at J, leaving 7 bases unmatched. Germline CDR1 and CDR2: LNHDA and SQIVND (reference sequence). As DNA, the CDR3 is TGTGCCAGTAGTCTGACCGGGACAGGGAATAATTCACCCCTCCACTTT. Its protein is CASSLTGTGNNSPLHF.

CDR3: CASSQRQGAVVGNTIYF. CDR3 sequence (DNA): TGCGCCAGCAGCCAACGCCAGGGAGCAGTGGTCGGAAACACCATATATTTT. V usage is TRBV4-1 and J usage is TRBJ1-3, with a tentative D call TRBD1 (5 bases). Trimming left V 2 bases short and J 4 bases short, with 18 bases between. CDR1 is MGHRA and CDR2 is YSYEKL in the germline V gene. There are 17 residues in the CDR3.

The chain recombines TRBV2 with TRBJ2-3; D unclear. Germline CDR1 SNHLY, CDR2 FYNNEI. The CDR3 runs to 14 residues. Trimming removed 5 bases from V and 0 bases from J, with 9 bases in between. The CDR3 sequence: CASSRWASTDTQYF. For the CDR3, the DNA is TGTGCCAGCAGTCGCTGGGCTAGCACAGATACGCAGTATTTT.

V and J are TRBV5-1 and TRBJ1-4; D is possibly TRBD1 (5 bases). Germline loops: CDR1 SGHRS, CDR2 YFSETQ. The V end was cut by 3 bases, the J end by 5 bases, with 11 bases between. This CDR3 has 14 amino acids. CDR3 in DNA: TGCGCCAGCAGCTCCAGGGCCCCCAATGAAAAACTGTTTTTT. Translated, it gives CASSSRAPNEKLFF. Based on the CDR3 plus reference TRBV5-1 and TRBJ1-4, the full variable domain is KAGVTQTPRYLIKTRGQQVTLSCSPISGHRSVSWYQQTPGQGLQFLFEYFSETQRNKGNFPGRFSGRQFSNSRSEMNVSTLELGDSALYLCASSSRAPNEKLFFGSGTQLSVL.

A note on this clone: Other DNA sequences in this specimen translate into the identical CDR3. The chain recombines TRBV19 with TRBJ1-1, with D unresolved. Germline V gene data show CDR1 as LNHDA and CDR2 as SQIVND (reference sequence). Trimming cost V 5 bases and J 0 bases, with 7 bases left between them. This CDR3 has 13 residues. As DNA, the CDR3 is TGTGCCAGTAGTTCCTCAATGAACACTGAAGCTTTCTTT. Translated: CASSSSMNTEAFF.

The chain carries TRBV6-5 and TRBJ1-2; D is uncertain. Germline-derived CDR1 and CDR2 are MNHEY and SVGAGI. Trimming took off 6 bases at V and 4 bases at J, with 15 bases between the two ends. CDR3 length equals 14 residues. This chain's CDR3 is CASSPDIQPYGYTF. The CDR3 DNA is TGTGCCAGCAGCCCAGACATACAACCCTATGGCTACACCTTC.